This TCR beta chain derives from a study of T cell changes during pregnancy in multiple sclerosis. The table came from immunoSEQ multiplex PCR; TCRdb's copy has only in-frame clones and leaves some out. The table has some 50,000 clones, 75% to 90% seen once. The CDR3 is 15 amino acids. The germline V gene encodes CDR1 LNHNV and CDR2 YYDKDF (reference sequence). Of note for this clone: The junction differs from germline at one of its ends, possibly a read error.

V gene TRBV15 combines with J gene TRBJ1-3; 9 bases align to TRBD1. The TCR was taken from a female donor in good health, enrolled as a control in a pregnancy study. The source was peripheral blood, collected in the first trimester of pregnancy. The CDR3 DNA reads TGTGCCACCAGCGGAGACAGGGGGTGGGGAAACACCATATATTTT. It codes for CATSGDRGWGNTIYF.